This TCR beta chain emerged from a study of T cells in narcolepsy. Study information: Healthy controls were enrolled alongside patients with narcolepsy type 1 or type 2. Study-wide findings and caveats: Healthy controls reportedly lacked the autoreactive clonotypes serially found in patients' blood.

In regard to this clone: Its cognate antigen is unknown.

This table comes from immunoSEQ multiplex PCR, and its TCRdb copy is limited to in-frame clones, with some not included. The sample holds roughly 27,000 clones, 81% seen once. The CDR3 sequence is 14 residues long. Germline assignment: CDR1 SNHLY and CDR2 FYNNEI. The V end was cut by 9 bases, the J end by 2 bases, with 15 bases between. The chain is built from TRBV2 and TRBJ2-3, with D tentatively TRBD1 (6 bases). The clonotype was recovered from a human donor in good health. The sequenced sample consisted of memory (CD45RA-) CD4+ T cells from blood. The CDR3 DNA reads as TGTGCCAGTCAGCTCCGGGGACACACAGATACGCAGTATTTT. Protein product: CASQLRGHTDTQYF.